These 18 T cell receptor beta chains came from one sample sequenced in a study of T-cell memory formation after mild COVID-19. TCRdb called the 5' RACE reads again in MiXCR, with one record for every CDR3 protein. The sample has fewer than 350,000 distinct CDR3 sequences, roughly 15% seen once. Sequenced material: PBMCs or a T cell subset sorted from them (not recorded which). These receptors were collected from a man younger than 35 who had mild COVID-19 (a few samples of this study predate the infection). Cell type and time point are not known.

This clonotype was observed many times. The chain joins TRBV6-5 to TRBJ1-5; 7 nucleotides line up with TRBD1. The CDR3 totals 13 residues. From germline, CDR1 is MNHEY and CDR2 SVGAGI. The ends lost 4 bases at V and 4 bases at J; junction bases unmatched: 1. The CDR3 DNA reads TGTGCCAGCAGTTCAGGGGGTAATCAGCCCCAGCATTTT. Residues: CASSSGGNQPQHF.

This clonotype was detected only a few times. The chain has TRBV23-1 and TRBJ2-7; D is unresolved. TRBV23-1 belongs to the ORF category, with a function that is uncertain. Trimming left V 11 bases short and J 1 base short, with 15 bases between. The CDR3 covers 13 residues. As DNA, the CDR3 is TGCGCCGGCCCCGGAGAAGCTTCCTACGAGCAGTACTTC. It specifies CAGPGEASYEQYF.

As regards this clonotype: At one boundary the junction diverges from the germline segment, which might be a read error. This rearrangement joins TRBV24-1 to TRBJ2-5; D remains ambiguous. The germline CDR1 and CDR2 sequences are KGHDR and SFDVKD. The CDR3 spans 12 residues. CDR3 nucleotide sequence: TGTGCCACCAGTGACAGAATAGAGGCCCAGTACTTC. This encodes CATSDRIEAQYF.

In this sample, this clonotype turned up many times. This chain uses TRBV5-6 with TRBJ2-1, with D perhaps TRBD1 (6 bases). The ends were cut back, 0 bases at V and 3 bases at J, with 16 bases in the middle. Looked up from germline, CDR1 is SGHDT and CDR2 is YYEEEE. The CDR3 consists of 17 residues. The CDR3 reads CASSLVAWGPSYNEQFF. In DNA, the CDR3 is TGTGCCAGCAGCTTGGTTGCATGGGGGCCAAGCTACAATGAGCAGTTCTTC.

The table lists this clonotype with a few counts. The V and J genes are TRBV9 and TRBJ2-1; the D is unclear. The CDR3 spans 15 residues. Trimming removed 1 base at V and 2 bases at J, with 10 bases between. Germline V gene data show CDR1 as SGDLS and CDR2 as YYNGEE. CDR3 region: CASSVPSVPYNEQFF. The CDR3 DNA reads as TGTGCCAGCAGCGTACCCTCCGTACCCTACAATGAGCAGTTCTTC.

V usage is TRBV2 and J usage is TRBJ2-5; possible D gene TRBD1, 5 bases. This CDR3 is 16 amino acids long. Trimming took off 6 bases at V and 1 base at J, with 18 bases between the two ends. CDR1 and CDR2 from the germline V gene are SNHLY and FYNNEI. CDR3 nucleotide sequence: TGTGCCAGCAGAATCGGCAGGGCGGCGGTCCAAGAGACCCAGTACTTC. Translating gives CASRIGRAAVQETQYF.

The chain is built from TRBV5-1 and TRBJ1-1; 9 nucleotides match TRBD1. This CDR3 is 16 amino acids long. J lost 1 base, V lost 4 bases, and 8 bases had no gene match. CDR1 and CDR2 from the germline V gene are SGHRS and YFSETQ. CDR3: CASSLKTTGGNTEAFF. CDR3 DNA sequence: TGCGCCAGCAGCCTCAAAACGACAGGGGGGAACACTGAAGCTTTCTTT.

V usage is TRBV27 and J usage is TRBJ2-7; 8 bases map to TRBD1. Germline CDR1 and CDR2: MNHEY and SMNVEV (reference sequence). This CDR3 contains 16 residues. V was clipped by 6 bases and J by 3 bases; unmatched bases: 13. The CDR3 nucleotides read TGTGCCAGCAGCTCAACCAGGACAGGGAGAAACTACGAGCAGTACTTC. Encoded protein: CASSSTRTGRNYEQYF.

In this sample, this clonotype turned up many times. The chain couples TRBV12-3 or TRBV12-4 to TRBJ2-1; D gene uncertain. V dropped 2 bases and J dropped 9 bases, with 8 bases sitting between them. The CDR3 extends over 12 amino acids. In DNA form, the CDR3 reads TGTGCCAGCAGTTTAATTGGCAGTGAGCAGTTCTTC. It specifies CASSLIGSEQFF.

The rearrangement links TRBV5-1 to TRBJ1-2; no clear D. V shed 5 bases and J shed 5 bases, with 7 bases lying between them. From germline, CDR1 is SGHRS and CDR2 YFSETQ. The CDR3 length is 11 residues. This CDR3 is CASREEYGYTF. The CDR3 bases are TGCGCCAGCAGGGAGGAGTATGGCTACACCTTC.

This clonotype was counted a few times. The gene calls are TRBV24-1 and TRBJ1-1; D remains ambiguous. The CDR3 length is 10 residues. The germline CDR1 and CDR2 sequences are KGHDR and SFDVKD. V was pared by 6 bases and J by 2 bases, with 0 bases between. CDR3 sequence: CATSNTEAFF. Here the CDR3 DNA reads TGTGCCACCAGTAACACTGAAGCTTTCTTT.

Here the CDR3 reads CASELGRDRVSPLHF. CDR3 DNA: TGTGCCAGCGAACTGGGCCGGGACAGGGTTTCACCCCTCCACTTT. The chain uses TRBV6-4 and TRBJ1-6; 9 bases align to TRBD1. Trimming cost V 8 bases and J 9 bases; bases outside gene matches: 11. The germline V gene encodes CDR1 MRHNA and CDR2 SNTAGT. The CDR3 has 15 amino acids.

This clonotype was recorded many times. The gene calls are TRBV7-6 and TRBJ2-2; 9 positions agree with TRBD2. V lost 5 bases, J lost 4 bases, and 5 bases stayed unmatched. CDR1 SGHVS and CDR2 FNYEAQ come from the germline V gene. The CDR3 covers 15 residues. This chain's CDR3 is CASSDGLAITGELFF. CDR3 DNA: TGTGCCAGCAGCGATGGACTAGCGATCACCGGGGAGCTGTTTTTT. The variable domain in full, completed from reference TRBV7-6 and TRBJ2-2, reads GAGVSQSPRYKVTKRGQDVALRCDPISGHVSLYWYRQALGQGPEFLTYFNYEAQQDKSGLPNDRFSAERPEGSISTLTIQRTEQRDSAMYRCASSDGLAITGELFFGEGSRLTVL.

This clonotype was recorded at least ten times. The chain carries TRBV5-1 and TRBJ1-6; D is uncertain. This CDR3 is 13 amino acids long. Looked up from germline, CDR1 is SGHRS and CDR2 is YFSETQ. The V end lost 1 base, the J end lost 8 bases, and 7 bases lay between the germline ends. CDR3 DNA sequence: TGCGCCAGCAGCTTGAAACTCGATTCACCCCTCCACTTT. It specifies CASSLKLDSPLHF.

The CDR3 DNA follows: TGCGCCAGCAGCCAAGATCCCCCCCGCGGACAGCCAAGTCAGCCCCAGCATTTT. Amino acids: CASSQDPPRGQPSQPQHF. The chain carries TRBV4-1 and TRBJ1-5, with D possibly TRBD1 on 6 matching bases. V lost 0 bases and J lost 6, with 21 bases in between. In germline, CDR1 is MGHRA, CDR2 YSYEKL. This CDR3 spans 18 amino acids.

This clonotype appeared a few times. V usage is TRBV30 and J usage is TRBJ1-1; D remains unclear. The germline CDR1 and CDR2 sequences are GTSNPN and SVGIG (reference sequence). V gave up 0 bases and J gave up 7 bases, with 6 bases separating them. This CDR3 contains 11 residues. The CDR3 nucleotides read TGTGCCTGGAGTGTACGAGGTGAAGCTTTCTTT. This encodes CAWSVRGEAFF.

The J gene is TRBJ2-6, the V gene TRBV6-5; D may correspond to TRBD1 or TRBD2 (7 bases each). With 2 bases removed from V and 0 bases from J, the gap between germline ends came to 17 bases. Germline assignment: CDR1 MNHEY and CDR2 SVGAGI. The CDR3 is made up of 19 amino acids. Here the CDR3 DNA reads TGTGCCAGCAGTTACGGTTCAGGGGGGAGGGACTCTGGGGCCAACGTCCTGACTTTC. Its protein is CASSYGSGGRDSGANVLTF.

The chain links TRBV12-3 or TRBV12-4 to TRBJ1-1; no clear D. The germline V and J ends were trimmed by 3 bases and 8 bases, with 7 bases remaining between them. The CDR3 is made up of 11 amino acids. The CDR3 coding sequence is TGTGCCAGCAGTTTTGCCCGGGAAGCTTTCTTT. It codes for CASSFAREAFF.